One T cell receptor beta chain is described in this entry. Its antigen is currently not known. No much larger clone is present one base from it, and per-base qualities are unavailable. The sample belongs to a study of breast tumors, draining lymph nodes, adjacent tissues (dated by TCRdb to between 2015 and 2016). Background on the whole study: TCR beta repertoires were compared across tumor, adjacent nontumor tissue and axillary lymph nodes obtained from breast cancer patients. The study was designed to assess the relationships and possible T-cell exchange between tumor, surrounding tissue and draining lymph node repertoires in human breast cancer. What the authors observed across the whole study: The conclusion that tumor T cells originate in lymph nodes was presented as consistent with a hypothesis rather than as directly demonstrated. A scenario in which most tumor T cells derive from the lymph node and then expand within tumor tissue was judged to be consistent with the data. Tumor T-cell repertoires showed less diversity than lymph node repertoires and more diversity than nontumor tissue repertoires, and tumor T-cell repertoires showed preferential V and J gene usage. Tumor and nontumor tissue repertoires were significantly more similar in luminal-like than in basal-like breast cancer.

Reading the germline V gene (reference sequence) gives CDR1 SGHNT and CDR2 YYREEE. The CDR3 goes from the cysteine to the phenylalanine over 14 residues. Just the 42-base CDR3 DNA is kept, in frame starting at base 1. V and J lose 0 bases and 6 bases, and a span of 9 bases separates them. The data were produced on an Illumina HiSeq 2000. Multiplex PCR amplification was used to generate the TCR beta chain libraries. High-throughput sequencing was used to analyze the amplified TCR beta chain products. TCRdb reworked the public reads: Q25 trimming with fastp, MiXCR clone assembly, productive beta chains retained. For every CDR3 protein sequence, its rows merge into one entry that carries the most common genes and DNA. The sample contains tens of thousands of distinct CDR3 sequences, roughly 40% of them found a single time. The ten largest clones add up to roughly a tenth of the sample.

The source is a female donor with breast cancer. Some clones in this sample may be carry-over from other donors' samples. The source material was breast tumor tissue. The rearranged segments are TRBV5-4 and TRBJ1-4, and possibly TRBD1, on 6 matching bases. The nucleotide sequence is TGTGCCAGCAGCTTGGGGACAGCGTATGAAAAACTGTTTTTT. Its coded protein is CASSLGTAYEKLFF.